A selection of T cell receptor beta chains follows, all from one sample in a study of long-term antiretroviral therapy in people with HIV. Here immunoSEQ multiplex PCR was the method, and the copy in TCRdb shows in-frame clones only, minus some. The sample consists of tens of thousands of clones, 70% to 90% of them appearing once. The sequencing used unsorted PBMCs, collected 4.7 to 5 years after starting antiretroviral therapy. These receptors were obtained from a man aged 35-49 years with HIV. CDR3s include the opening cysteine and the closing phenylalanine or tryptophan. The D gene is left open where the match is weak. Clone sizes are given selectively: once, few, many, or a class where the clone is expanded.

clone_size | d_call | j_call | cdr3_length | v_call | cdr3_aa | cdr3_nt
NA | NA | TRBJ2-2 | 15 | TRBV25-1 | CASSELAGAIGELFF | TGTGCCAGCAGTGAATTAGCAGGGGCGATCGGGGAGCTGTTTTTT
NA | NA | TRBJ2-2 | 13 | TRBV28 | CASSLWQVGELFF | TGTGCCAGCAGTTTATGGCAGGTTGGGGAGCTGTTTTTT
medium-sized | NA | TRBJ2-3 | 15 | TRBV4-3 | CASSQAAPLTDTQYF | TGCGCCAGCAGCCAAGCCGCGCCCCTCACAGATACGCAGTATTTT
NA | NA | TRBJ1-2 | 14 | TRBV7-2 | CASSARSSGYGYTF | TGTGCCAGCAGCGCCAGAAGTTCGGGGTATGGCTACACCTTC
NA | NA | TRBJ1-1 | 12 | TRBV6-1 | CASTLTNTEAFF | TGTGCCAGCACCCTCACTAACACTGAAGCTTTCTTT
NA | TRBD1 | TRBJ1-1 | 15 | TRBV19 | CASSIVGTGVTEAFF | TGTGCCAGTAGTATAGTCGGGACAGGGGTCACTGAAGCTTTCTTT
NA | NA | TRBJ1-5 | 16 | TRBV19 | CASSIGVLNSNQPQHF | TGTGCCAGTAGTATAGGAGTCCTCAATAGCAATCAGCCCCAGCATTTT
NA | NA | TRBJ1-5 | 14 | TRBV6-1 | CASSAGYSNQPQHF | TGTGCCAGCAGCGCAGGGTATAGCAATCAGCCCCAGCATTTT
NA | NA | TRBJ2-1 | 11 | TRBV30 | CAWVNRDEQFF | TGTGCCTGGGTGAATCGCGATGAGCAGTTCTTC
NA | NA | TRBJ2-1 | 14 | TRBV5-4 | CASSLTAQNNEQFF | TGTGCCAGCAGCTTAACTGCACAGAACAATGAGCAGTTCTTC
NA | NA | TRBJ1-3 | 16 | TRBV6-1 | CASSERESPSGNTIYF | TGTGCCAGCAGTGAAAGGGAATCACCCTCTGGAAACACCATATATTTT
NA | NA | TRBJ2-4 | 18 | TRBV4-3 | CASSQEADLGVAKNIQYF | TGCGCCAGCAGCCAAGAGGCGGACTTAGGGGTAGCCAAAAACATTCAGTACTTC
NA | TRBD2 | TRBJ2-5 | 13 | TRBV10-2 | CASGTSGRETQYF | TGCGCCAGCGGGACTAGCGGGAGAGAGACCCAGTACTTC
NA | NA | TRBJ1-4 | 14 | TRBV19 | CASSIWGDGEKLFF | TGTGCCAGTAGTATATGGGGGGACGGTGAAAAACTGTTTTTT
NA | NA | TRBJ2-7 | 13 | TRBV28 | CASSLSSAYEQYF | TGTGCCAGCAGTTTATCGTCGGCCTACGAGCAGTACTTC
once | NA | TRBJ2-4 | 14 | TRBV5-4 | CASSLAGVENIQYF | TGTGCCAGCAGCTTGGCGGGAGTGGAAAACATTCAGTACTTC
NA | TRBD1 | TRBJ2-7 | 13 | TRBV5-6 | CASSWTGDYEQYF | TGTGCCAGCAGCTGGACAGGGGACTACGAGCAGTACTTC
once | TRBD1 | TRBJ1-2 | 14 | TRBV14 | CASSHGTGENGYTF | TGTGCCAGCAGCCACGGGACAGGGGAGAATGGCTACACCTTC
few | NA | TRBJ2-7 | 14 | TRBV19 | CASSPFLGSDEQYF | TGTGCCAGTAGTCCCTTTTTGGGATCCGACGAGCAGTACTTC
once | NA | TRBJ1-5 | 12 | TRBV10-3 | CAISEPGQPQHF | TGTGCCATCAGTGAGCCAGGTCAGCCCCAGCATTTT